The present T cell receptor beta chain was sequenced within a study of T cell responses to AZD1222 COVID-19 vaccine. TCRdb's copy holds only in-frame clones and misses some; the assay was immunoSEQ multiplex PCR. This sample has approximately 150,000 clones, with about 90% found just once. Whole-study results and caveats: There were mostly white British donors and more females than males, and clonal diversity was possibly underestimated.

Unmatched junction bases numbered 6, after V lost 0 bases and J lost 9 bases. Germline assignment: CDR1 SGHTS and CDR2 YDEGEE. The CDR3 runs 15 residues. This clone occurred a few times. The antigen is not known. The TCR sequence derives from an adult who received the MenACWY meningococcal vaccine as a control. This sample comprised peripheral blood, obtained 28 days after the second dose of the MenACWY control vaccine. The chain links TRBV5-8 to TRBJ1-6; 7 nucleotides line up with TRBD1. CDR3 protein: CASSLGQGFRSPLHF. The DNA for the CDR3 is TGTGCCAGCAGCTTGGGACAGGGTTTCCGTTCACCCCTCCACTTT.